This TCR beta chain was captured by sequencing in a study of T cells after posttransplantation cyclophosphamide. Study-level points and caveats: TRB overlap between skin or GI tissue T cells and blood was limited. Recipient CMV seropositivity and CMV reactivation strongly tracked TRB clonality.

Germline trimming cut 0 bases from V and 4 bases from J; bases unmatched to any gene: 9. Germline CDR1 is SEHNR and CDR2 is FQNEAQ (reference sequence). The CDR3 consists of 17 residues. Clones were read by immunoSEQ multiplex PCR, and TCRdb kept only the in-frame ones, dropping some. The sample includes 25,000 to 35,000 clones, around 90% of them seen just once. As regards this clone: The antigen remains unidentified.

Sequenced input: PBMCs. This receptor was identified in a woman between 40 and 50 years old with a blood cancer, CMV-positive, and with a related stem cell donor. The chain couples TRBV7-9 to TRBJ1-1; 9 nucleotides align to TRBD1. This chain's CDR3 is CASSLASGTGSSTEAFF. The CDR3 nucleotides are TGTGCCAGCAGCTTAGCGAGCGGGACAGGGAGTAGCACTGAAGCTTTCTTT.